This T cell receptor delta chain was profiled in a study of gamma-delta chains in newborns, infants, children. Study-wide background: Microbial exposure reportedly drives polyclonal innate γδ T cell expansion after birth.

TCRdb redid the clone calls on the reads with CATT. The sample contains some 4,300 delta-chain clones, about 3.1% of which appear only once. This clone was seen a few times. The TCRdb protein, from a much larger clone, departs from this DNA's translation at residue 10, likely by read error; the protein shown derives from the DNA. The specimen sequenced was blood. The sequence derives from a child who was a newborn, infant or young child, either healthy, febrile or measles-vaccinated (not recorded which).

The CDR3 DNA follows: TGTGCCTGTGATGACTGGGGGATAAGCCCCTGGGACACCCGACAGATGTTTTTC. Protein: CACDDWGISPWDTRQMFF. The chain employs TRDV2 and TRDJ3; 11 nucleotides agree with TRDD3. The ends lost 4 bases at V and 2 bases at J; junction bases unmatched: 6. Germline-derived CDR1 and CDR2 are GEAIGNYY and EKD. The length of the CDR3 is 18 residues.